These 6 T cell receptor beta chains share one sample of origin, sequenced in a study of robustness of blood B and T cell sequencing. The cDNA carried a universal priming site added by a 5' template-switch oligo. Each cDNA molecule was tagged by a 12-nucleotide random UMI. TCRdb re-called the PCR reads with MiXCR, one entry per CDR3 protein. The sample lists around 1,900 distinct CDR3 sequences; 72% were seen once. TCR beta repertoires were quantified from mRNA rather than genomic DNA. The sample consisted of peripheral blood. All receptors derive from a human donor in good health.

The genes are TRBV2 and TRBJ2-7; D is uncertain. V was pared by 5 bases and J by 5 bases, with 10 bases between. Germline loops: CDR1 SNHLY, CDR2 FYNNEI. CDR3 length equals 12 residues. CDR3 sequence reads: CASSIGSDEQYF. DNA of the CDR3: TGTGCCAGCAGTATCGGCAGCGACGAGCAGTACTTC.

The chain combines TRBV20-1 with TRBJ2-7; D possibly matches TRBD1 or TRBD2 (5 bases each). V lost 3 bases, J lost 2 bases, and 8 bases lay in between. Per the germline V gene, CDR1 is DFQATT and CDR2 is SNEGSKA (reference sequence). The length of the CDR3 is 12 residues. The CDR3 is CSARGRTYEQYF. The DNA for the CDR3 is TGCAGTGCTAGGGGACGGACCTACGAGCAGTACTTC.

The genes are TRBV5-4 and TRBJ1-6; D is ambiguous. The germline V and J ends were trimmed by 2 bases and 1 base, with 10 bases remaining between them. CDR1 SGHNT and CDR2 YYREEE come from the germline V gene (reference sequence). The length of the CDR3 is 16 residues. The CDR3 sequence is CASSFGAYSYNSPLHF. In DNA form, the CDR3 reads TGTGCCAGCAGCTTCGGAGCCTATTCCTATAATTCACCCCTCCACTTT.

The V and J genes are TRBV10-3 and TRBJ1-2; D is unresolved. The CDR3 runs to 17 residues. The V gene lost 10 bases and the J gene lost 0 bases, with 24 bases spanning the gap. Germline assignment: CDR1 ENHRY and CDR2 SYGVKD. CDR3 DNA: TGTGCCACGAGAGATCCCCTCATTGGCAGTCCTAACTATGGCTACACCTTC. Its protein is CATRDPLIGSPNYGYTF.

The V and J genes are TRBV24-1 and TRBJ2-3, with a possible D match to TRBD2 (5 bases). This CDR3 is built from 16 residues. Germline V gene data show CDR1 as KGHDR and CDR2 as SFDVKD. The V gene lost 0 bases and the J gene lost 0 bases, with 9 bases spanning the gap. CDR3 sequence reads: CATSDLRGDSTDTQYF. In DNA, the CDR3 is TGTGCCACCAGTGATTTGCGGGGAGACAGCACAGATACGCAGTATTTT.

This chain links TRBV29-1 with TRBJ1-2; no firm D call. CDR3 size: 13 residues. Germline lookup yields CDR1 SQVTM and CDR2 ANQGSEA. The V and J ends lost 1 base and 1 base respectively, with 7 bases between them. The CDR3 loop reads CSVEGDVNYGYTF. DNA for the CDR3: TGCAGCGTTGAAGGCGACGTTAACTATGGCTACACCTTC.